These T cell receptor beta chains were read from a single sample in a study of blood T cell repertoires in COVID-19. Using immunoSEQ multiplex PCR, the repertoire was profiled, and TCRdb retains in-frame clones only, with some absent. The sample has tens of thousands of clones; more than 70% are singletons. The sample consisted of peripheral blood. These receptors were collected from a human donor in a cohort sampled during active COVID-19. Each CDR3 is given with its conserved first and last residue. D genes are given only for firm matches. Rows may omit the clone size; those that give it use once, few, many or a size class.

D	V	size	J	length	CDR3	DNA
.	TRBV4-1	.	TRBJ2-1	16	CASSQDPAADYNEQFF	TGCGCCAGCAGCCAAGATCCGGCGGCGGATTACAATGAGCAGTTCTTC
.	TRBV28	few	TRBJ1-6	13	CASSRQKDSPLHF	TGTGCCAGCAGTCGACAGAAGGATTCACCCCTCCACTTT
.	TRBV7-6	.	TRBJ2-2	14	CASSLTEGTGELFF	TGTGCCAGCAGCTTAACGGAGGGGACCGGGGAGCTGTTTTTT
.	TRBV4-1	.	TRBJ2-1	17	CASSQGLSVRSYNEQFF	TGCGCCAGCAGCCAAGGCCTTAGCGTCCGCTCCTACAATGAGCAGTTCTTC
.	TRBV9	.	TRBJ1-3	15	CASSVDSLSGNTIYF	TGTGCCAGCAGCGTAGACAGCCTTTCTGGAAACACCATATATTTT
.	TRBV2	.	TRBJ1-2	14	CASSGGLLPYGYTF	TGTGCCAGCAGTGGGGGCCTGCTTCCCTATGGCTACACCTTC
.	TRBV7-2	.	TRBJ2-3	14	CASKEAVPTDTQYF	TGTGCCAGCAAGGAGGCCGTACCCACAGATACGCAGTATTTT
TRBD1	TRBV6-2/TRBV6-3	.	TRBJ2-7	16	CASSRRQGGRSYEQYF	TGTGCCAGCAGCCGAAGACAGGGCGGCAGATCCTACGAGCAGTACTTC
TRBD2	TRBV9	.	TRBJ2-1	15	CASSASGIAYNEQFF	TGTGCCAGCAGCGCTAGCGGGATTGCCTACAATGAGCAGTTCTTC
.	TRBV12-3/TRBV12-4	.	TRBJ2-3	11	CASSSADTQYF	TGTGCCAGCAGTTCCGCAGATACGCAGTATTTT
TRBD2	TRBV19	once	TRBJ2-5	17	CASSTRTSGGFSETQYF	TGTGCCAGTAGTACTCGGACTAGCGGGGGTTTCTCCGAGACCCAGTACTTC
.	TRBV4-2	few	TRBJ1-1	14	CASSQAGADTEAFF	TGTGCCAGCAGCCAGGCAGGGGCGGACACTGAAGCTTTCTTT
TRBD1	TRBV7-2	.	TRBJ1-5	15	CASSSNAGGNQPQHF	TGTGCCAGCAGCTCGAATGCAGGGGGAAATCAGCCCCAGCATTTT